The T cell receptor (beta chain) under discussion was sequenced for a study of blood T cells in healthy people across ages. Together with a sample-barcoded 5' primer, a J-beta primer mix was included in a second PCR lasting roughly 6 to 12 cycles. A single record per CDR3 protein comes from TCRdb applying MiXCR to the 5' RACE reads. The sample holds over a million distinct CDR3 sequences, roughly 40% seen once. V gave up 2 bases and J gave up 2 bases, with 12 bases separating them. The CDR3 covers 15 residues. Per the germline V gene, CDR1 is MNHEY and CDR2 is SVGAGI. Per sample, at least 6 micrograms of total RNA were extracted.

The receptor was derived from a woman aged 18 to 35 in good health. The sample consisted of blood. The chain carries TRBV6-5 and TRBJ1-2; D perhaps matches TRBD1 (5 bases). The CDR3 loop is CASSYRGRTNYGYTF. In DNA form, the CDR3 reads TGTGCCAGCAGTTACCGGGGCAGGACGAACTATGGCTACACCTTC.